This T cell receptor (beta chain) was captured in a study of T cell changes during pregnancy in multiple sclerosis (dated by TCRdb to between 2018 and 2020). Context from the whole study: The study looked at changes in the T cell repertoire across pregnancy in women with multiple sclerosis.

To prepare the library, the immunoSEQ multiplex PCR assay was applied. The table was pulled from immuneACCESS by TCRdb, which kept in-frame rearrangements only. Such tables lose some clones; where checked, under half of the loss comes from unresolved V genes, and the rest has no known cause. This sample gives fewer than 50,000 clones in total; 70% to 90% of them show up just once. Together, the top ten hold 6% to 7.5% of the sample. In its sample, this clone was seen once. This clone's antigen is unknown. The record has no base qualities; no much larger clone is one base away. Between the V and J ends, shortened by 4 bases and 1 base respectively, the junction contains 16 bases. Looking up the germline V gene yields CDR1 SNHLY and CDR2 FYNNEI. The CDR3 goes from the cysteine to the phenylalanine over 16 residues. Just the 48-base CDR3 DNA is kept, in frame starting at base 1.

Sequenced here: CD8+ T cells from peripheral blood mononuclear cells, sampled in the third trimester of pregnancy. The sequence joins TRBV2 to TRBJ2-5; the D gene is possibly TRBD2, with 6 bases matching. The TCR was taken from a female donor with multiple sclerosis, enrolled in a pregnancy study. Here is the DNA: TGTGCCAGCAGTGGGGGGACTGCCCGTTTCCAAGAGACCCAGTACTTC. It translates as CASSGGTARFQETQYF.